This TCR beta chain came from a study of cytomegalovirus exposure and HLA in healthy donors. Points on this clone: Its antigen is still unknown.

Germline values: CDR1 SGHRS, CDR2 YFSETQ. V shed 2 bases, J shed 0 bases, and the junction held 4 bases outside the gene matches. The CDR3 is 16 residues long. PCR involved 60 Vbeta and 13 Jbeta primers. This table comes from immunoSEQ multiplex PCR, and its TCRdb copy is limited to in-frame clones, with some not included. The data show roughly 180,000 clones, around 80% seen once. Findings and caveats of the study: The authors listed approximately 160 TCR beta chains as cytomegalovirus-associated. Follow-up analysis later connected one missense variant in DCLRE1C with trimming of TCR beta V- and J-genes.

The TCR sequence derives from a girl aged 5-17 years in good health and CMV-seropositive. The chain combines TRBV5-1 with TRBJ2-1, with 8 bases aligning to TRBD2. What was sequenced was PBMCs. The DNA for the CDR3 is TGCGCCAGCAGCTTAGGGGGGACTAGCTCCTACAATGAGCAGTTCTTC. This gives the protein CASSLGGTSSYNEQFF. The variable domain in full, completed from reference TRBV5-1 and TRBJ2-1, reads KAGVTQTPRYLIKTRGQQVTLSCSPISGHRSVSWYQQTPGQGLQFLFEYFSETQRNKGNFPGRFSGRQFSNSRSEMNVSTLELGDSALYLCASSLGGTSSYNEQFFGPGTRLTVL.